This entry describes one T cell receptor (beta chain). The entry originates in a study of lymphopenia after photon versus proton radiotherapy. The ends were cut back, 0 bases at V and 7 bases at J, with 20 bases in the middle. The CDR3 loop spans 16 amino acids. The germline gives CDR1 SGHDT, CDR2 YYEEEE. Measured with immunoSEQ multiplex PCR; TCRdb has only the in-frame clones, and not every one. The data show 150,000 to 200,000 clones, approximately 86% seen once. This sample comprised peripheral blood, obtained from a patient treated with photon-based radiotherapy. The clonotype was recovered from a man aged 50 to 60 with gastric cancer. The chain joins TRBV5-6 to TRBJ2-7, with a possible D match to TRBD1 (6 bases). CDR3: CASSLGTGPGSREQYF. The DNA for the CDR3 is TGTGCCAGCAGCTTGGGCACAGGGCCCGGCTCACGGGAGCAGTACTTC.